The 21 T cell receptor beta chains in this list originate from one sample, sequenced in a study of shared clonotypes between healthy human individuals. Sequencing used immunoSEQ multiplex PCR; TCRdb keeps in-frame clones, though not all of them. The sample lists about 480,000 clones, approximately 79% occurring once. The sequencing sample was made of PBMCs. The receptors stem from a woman in her thirties or forties in good health. Some clones in this sample may be carry-over from other donors' samples.

This clone was counted ten times or more. V gene TRBV4-1 combines with J gene TRBJ2-7, with 9 bases that match TRBD1. Trimming took 0 bases from V and 3 from J; bases not matched to a gene: 6. Germline V gene data show CDR1 as MGHRA and CDR2 as YSYEKL. The CDR3 consists of 16 residues. The CDR3 is CASSQEWGDRDYEQYF. The DNA of the CDR3 is TGCGCCAGCAGCCAAGAATGGGGGGACAGGGACTACGAGCAGTACTTC.

This clone has just one count. The chain joins TRBV6-6 to TRBJ2-7; D possibly corresponds to TRBD2 (5 bases). The germline V gene encodes CDR1 MNHNY and CDR2 SVGAGI (reference sequence). CDR3 size: 13 residues. Trimming pared 4 bases from V and 0 bases from J, leaving 7 bases between. The chain's CDR3 is CASSLALSYEQYF. CDR3 bases: TGTGCCAGCAGTTTAGCGCTCTCCTACGAGCAGTACTTC.

Regarding this clone: The sample has other DNA sequences that encode this CDR3 too. The chain carries TRBV7-2 and TRBJ2-3; no definite D call. The CDR3 is made up of 11 amino acids. Between the trimmed V and J ends, which lost 5 bases and 6 bases, there was a span of 6 bases. From germline, CDR1 is SGHTA and CDR2 FQGNSA. The CDR3 bases are TGTGCCAGCAGCCCCGCCGATACGCAGTATTTT. Translated: CASSPADTQYF.

This chain connects TRBV27 to TRBJ2-2; 10 nucleotides agree with TRBD2. The V gene's germline CDR1 is MNHEY and CDR2 SMNVEV (reference sequence). J lost 0 bases, V lost 10 bases, and 2 bases had no gene match. This CDR3 comprises 14 residues. The CDR3 DNA sequence: TGTGCCACACTAGCGGGACCGAACACCGGGGAGCTGTTTTTT. It translates to CATLAGPNTGELFF.

This clone was observed a few times. Other DNA sequences in the sample encode the same CDR3. The chain is built from TRBV11-2 and TRBJ2-7; perhaps TRBD1 as D (5 bases). Germline values: CDR1 SGHAT, CDR2 FQNNGV. Between the trimmed V and J ends, which lost 2 bases and 1 base, there was a span of 6 bases. The CDR3 consists of 13 residues. CDR3 residues: CASSLQGSYEQYF. Written as DNA, the CDR3 is TGTGCCAGCAGCTTACAGGGATCCTACGAGCAGTACTTC.

This chain links TRBV7-2 with TRBJ2-1; 9 nucleotides line up with TRBD2. After removal of 5 bases from V and 0 bases from J, the junction contained 2 bases not matched to a gene. The CDR3 length is 15 residues. The V gene's germline CDR1 is SGHTA and CDR2 FQGNSA. CDR3 DNA sequence: TGTGCCAGCAGCCGGACTAGCGTCTCCTACAATGAGCAGTTCTTC. Its protein product is CASSRTSVSYNEQFF.

The rearrangement links TRBV7-3 to TRBJ2-5; no reliable D call. This CDR3 contains 13 residues. Germline assignment: CDR1 SGHTA and CDR2 FQGTGA. Deletions cut 4 bases from V and 5 bases from J, with 11 bases between. The CDR3 loop is CASSWGVAETQYF. DNA of the CDR3: TGTGCCAGCAGCTGGGGTGTGGCCGAGACCCAGTACTTC.

The gene calls are TRBV5-1 and TRBJ2-1; possible D gene TRBD1, 6 bases. Trimming removed 6 bases at V and 6 bases at J, with 13 bases between. Germline-derived CDR1 and CDR2 are SGHRS and YFSETQ. The CDR3 loop spans 13 amino acids. The CDR3 DNA reads as TGCGCCAGCACAACAGGGTGGCGCAATGAGCAGTTCTTC. It specifies CASTTGWRNEQFF.

The chain links TRBV11-3 to TRBJ2-5; D may be TRBD2 (6 bases). The CDR3 sequence is 13 residues long. Germline V gene data show CDR1 as SGHNT and CDR2 as YENEEA. V lost 5 bases, J lost 4 bases, and 11 bases lay in between. CDR3 in DNA: TGTGCCAGCAGCCGCGGGACTCTAGAGACCCAGTACTTC. It yields the protein CASSRGTLETQYF.

In its sample, this clone was seen once. The chain combines TRBV27 with TRBJ2-1; TRBD2 matches at 8 bases. Trimming at V came to 6 bases and at J to 2 bases, leaving 6 bases not matched to a gene. CDR3 length: 15 residues. Germline V lookup: CDR1 MNHEY, CDR2 SMNVEV (reference sequence). CDR3 sequence (DNA): TGTGCCAGCAGCCCGGCGGGAGGTCCCTACAATGAGCAGTTCTTC. Translated, it gives CASSPAGGPYNEQFF.

This clone was observed once. V usage is TRBV5-1 and J usage is TRBJ1-2; D is perhaps TRBD1 (6 bases). The germline V gene has CDR1 SGHRS and CDR2 YFSETQ. This CDR3 is 13 amino acids long. V lost 4 bases and J lost 4, with 11 bases in between. The DNA of the CDR3 is TGCGCCAGCAGCGGGGGGCCGGGCTATGGCTACACCTTC. Protein product: CASSGGPGYGYTF.

This clone has just a few counts. The V call is TRBV13, the J call TRBJ2-4; 9 bases agree with TRBD2. The germline V gene has CDR1 PRHDT and CDR2 FYEKMQ (reference sequence). J gave up 6 bases and V 0 bases, and 9 bases lay outside the gene matches. This CDR3 has 17 residues. DNA for the CDR3: TGTGCCAGCAGCTTAGGCTTGGCGGGAGGGATTGGAAACATTCAGTACTTC. It is translated as CASSLGLAGGIGNIQYF. Using reference TRBV13 and TRBJ2-4 for the parts outside the CDR3, the full variable domain is AAGVIQSPRHLIKEKRETATLKCYPIPRHDTVYWYQQGPGQDPQFLISFYEKMQSDKGSIPDRFSAQQFSDYHSELNMSSLELGDSALYFCASSLGLAGGIGNIQYFGAGTRLSVL.

The V gene is TRBV7-9, the J gene TRBJ2-6, with 7 bases fitting TRBD2. J was trimmed by 1 base and V by 2 bases; bases with no gene match: 8. Germline assignment: CDR1 SEHNR and CDR2 FQNEAQ (reference sequence). This CDR3 comprises 18 residues. DNA for the CDR3: TGTGCCAGCAGCTTAATGGGGACTATTCGATCTGGGGCCAACGTCCTGACTTTC. Encoded protein: CASSLMGTIRSGANVLTF.

This clone was observed a single time. The CDR3, as DNA: TGCAGCTGGGCCGACGAGCAGTACTTC. Translated: CSWADEQYF. V is TRBV20-1 and J is TRBJ2-7, with unresolved D. This CDR3 contains 9 residues. Germline V gene data show CDR1 as DFQATT and CDR2 as SNEGSKA (reference sequence).

This clone was detected only once. The chain employs TRBV7-2 and TRBJ2-7, with D possibly being TRBD1 or TRBD2 (5 bases each). CDR3 size: 13 residues. Germline loops: CDR1 SGHTA, CDR2 FQGNSA. V shed 1 base and J shed 6 bases, with 10 bases lying between them. CDR3 protein: CASSLGGVSEQYF. The CDR3 bases are TGTGCCAGCAGCTTAGGAGGGGTTAGCGAGCAGTACTTC.

The chain recombines TRBV28 with TRBJ2-1; D call uncertain. From germline, CDR1 is MDHEN and CDR2 SYDVKM. The ends were cut back, 6 bases at V and 4 bases at J, with 10 bases in the middle. This CDR3 comprises 13 residues. This CDR3 is CASSTPGYNEQFF. CDR3 sequence (DNA): TGTGCCAGCAGCACCCCCGGTTACAATGAGCAGTTCTTC.

The CDR3 region is CAISESGTSGRGYNEQFF. In nucleotides, the CDR3 is TGTGCCATCAGTGAGTCGGGGACTAGCGGGAGGGGCTACAATGAGCAGTTCTTC. The chain links TRBV10-3 to TRBJ2-1, with TRBD2 matching 16 bases. This CDR3 spans 18 amino acids. J was trimmed by 3 bases and V by 0 bases; bases with no gene match: 2. Germline CDR1 ENHRY, CDR2 SYGVKD.

This clone has only one observation. V and J are TRBV2 and TRBJ2-7; TRBD2 aligns across 7 bases. This CDR3 has 13 amino acids. CDR1 is SNHLY and CDR2 is FYNNEI in the germline V gene. V shed 4 bases, J shed 6 bases, and the junction held 6 bases outside the gene matches. Here the CDR3 reads CASSGEGASEQYF. In DNA, the CDR3 is TGTGCCAGCAGTGGGGAGGGAGCCTCCGAGCAGTACTTC.

The J gene is TRBJ2-6, the V gene TRBV7-2, with D hard to call. CDR1 and CDR2 from the germline V gene are SGHTA and FQGNSA. The CDR3 spans 16 residues. Trimming removed 4 bases from V and 0 bases from J, with 10 bases in between. The CDR3 sequence is CASSSRTDSGANVLTF. Written as DNA, the CDR3 is TGTGCCAGCAGCTCGCGGACGGACTCTGGGGCCAACGTCCTGACTTTC.

There are a few counts of this clone. V usage is TRBV19 and J usage is TRBJ2-7; tentatively, D is TRBD1 (5 bases). The germline V and J ends were trimmed by 10 bases and 2 bases, with 24 bases remaining between them. The germline V gene has CDR1 LNHDA and CDR2 SQIVND (reference sequence). This CDR3 is 16 amino acids long. CDR3 amino acids: CATRPRQDTRTYEQYF. The CDR3 DNA sequence: TGTGCCACCCGTCCTCGCCAGGACACGAGAACCTACGAGCAGTACTTC.

The chain joins TRBV11-2 to TRBJ2-1; D unclear. Between the trimmed V and J ends, which lost 1 base and 0 bases, there was a span of 7 bases. CDR3 size: 15 residues. Germline loops: CDR1 SGHAT, CDR2 FQNNGV. Here the CDR3 DNA reads TGTGCCAGCAGCTTAGTTTTCAGCTCCTACAATGAGCAGTTCTTC. This translates into CASSLVFSSYNEQFF.